This TCR beta chain was identified during a study of Tregs in tolerant kidney transplant recipients. This clone was seen a single time. Its cognate antigen is unknown. Broader study findings: The most relevant donor-specific Treg TCRbeta repertoire apparently came from expansion with activated donor B cells. No direct test of biological reproducibility was done here.

This CDR3 comprises 16 residues. V lost 0 bases and J 5 bases, leaving 17 bases between the germline ends. CDR1 is SGHRS, CDR2 YFSETQ, per germline. The assay was immunoSEQ multiplex PCR, and TCRdb's table has in-frame clones only and misses some. Here the sample spans around 230,000 clones, roughly 84% being singletons. This rearrangement joins TRBV5-1 to TRBJ1-2; D not resolved. Source material: CD4+ T cells from blood. The sequence was obtained from a human donor in good health. As DNA, the CDR3 is TGCGCCAGCAGCTTGGTAGTTTCGGGAGCTTTATATGGCTACACCTTC. This gives the protein CASSLVVSGALYGYTF.